These 30 T cell receptor beta chains were sequenced from one sample in a study of blood T cell repertoires in COVID-19. TCRdb's copy holds only in-frame clones and misses some; the assay was immunoSEQ multiplex PCR. Here the sample spans 300,000 to 350,000 clones, roughly 89% being singletons. Material: PBMCs or T cells enriched from blood (not recorded which). Receptors originate from a woman aged 18-29 years with acute COVID-19.

The CDR3, as DNA: TGTGCCAGCAGCCCGACTGTGATGGATACGCAGTATTTT. This gives the protein CASSPTVMDTQYF. V and J are TRBV7-3 and TRBJ2-3; D is unclear. The CDR3 loop spans 13 amino acids. The germline CDR1 and CDR2 sequences are SGHTA and FQGTGA. Trimming took 5 bases from V and 6 from J, leaving 12 bases between them.

V gene TRBV28 combines with J gene TRBJ2-2, with a possible D match to TRBD1 (6 bases). Germline CDR1 reads MDHEN; CDR2 reads SYDVKM. The V end was cut by 6 bases, the J end by 4 bases, with 12 bases between. The CDR3 has 14 residues. DNA for the CDR3: TGTGCCAGCAGCCCCGAGGACAGCACCGGGGAGCTGTTTTTT. This translates into CASSPEDSTGELFF.

This chain links TRBV28 with TRBJ2-7; 8 bases align to TRBD2. Germline lookup yields CDR1 MDHEN and CDR2 SYDVKM. This CDR3 is 14 amino acids long. J gave up 4 bases and V 5 bases, and 7 bases lay outside the gene matches. For the CDR3, the DNA is TGTGCCAGCAGTGCCTTCGAGCGGGAGTACGAGCAGTACTTC. Translation: CASSAFEREYEQYF. Drawing the rest from reference TRBV28 and TRBJ2-7, the complete variable domain is DVKVTQSSRYLVKRTGEKVFLECVQDMDHENMFWYRQDPGLGLRLIYFSYDVKMKEKGDIPEGYSVSREKKERFSLILESASTNQTSMYLCASSAFEREYEQYFGPGTRLTVT.

This clone was observed a few times. This chain connects TRBV7-8 to TRBJ2-1; D might be TRBD1 (6 bases). Germline CDR1 and CDR2: SGHVS and FQNEAQ. The CDR3 is 22 residues long. Trimming shortened V by 2 bases and J by 2 bases, and 31 bases separated the two germline ends. Written as DNA, the CDR3 is TGTGCCAGCAGCTTACGATATACCTCTATGGGAACCGGGACACCCACCTACAATGAGCAGTTCTTC. It translates to CASSLRYTSMGTGTPTYNEQFF.

The rearrangement joins TRBV19 to TRBJ1-5; tentative D call: TRBD1 (6 bases). The CDR3 loop spans 13 amino acids. V lost 5 bases to trimming and J lost 4 bases, with 9 bases between them. The germline gives CDR1 LNHDA, CDR2 SQIVND (reference sequence). The CDR3 bases are TGTGCCAGTAGTCCCAGGGGTAATCAGCCCCAGCATTTT. It is translated as CASSPRGNQPQHF.

This chain connects TRBV25-1 to TRBJ2-5; TRBD2 is a possible D gene (6 bases). Per the germline V gene, CDR1 is MGHDK and CDR2 is SYGVNS. The CDR3 is made up of 14 amino acids. Trimming removed 6 bases at V and 5 bases at J, with 16 bases between. Written as DNA, the CDR3 is TGTGCCAGCAGCCGGGAAAGGGAGGTTGAGACCCAGTACTTC. Protein: CASSREREVETQYF.

V is TRBV24-1 and J is TRBJ1-4; 8 nucleotides agree with TRBD1. This CDR3 is built from 15 residues. Germline V gives CDR1 KGHDR, CDR2 SFDVKD. V trimming: 2 bases; J trimming: 7 bases; junction bases outside the gene matches: 5. The DNA of the CDR3 is TGTGCCACCAGTGATTCCAGGGGGCTGAGTGAAAAACTGTTTTTT. It translates to CATSDSRGLSEKLFF.

CDR3 residues: CASSLGTWEEQYF. DNA of the CDR3: TGTGCCAGCAGCTTAGGGACCTGGGAGGAGCAGTACTTC. The chain links TRBV7-9 to TRBJ2-7; D perhaps matches TRBD2 (5 bases). The CDR3 is 13 residues long. Germline V CDR1 and CDR2: SEHNR, FQNEAQ (reference sequence). V dropped 1 base and J dropped 7 bases, with 11 bases sitting between them.

The rearrangement links TRBV20-1 to TRBJ2-3; D gene ambiguous. The germline V gene encodes CDR1 DFQATT and CDR2 SNEGSKA (reference sequence). V gave up 4 bases and J gave up 2 bases, with 4 bases separating them. The CDR3 has 11 amino acids. The CDR3 protein is CSATSTDTQYF. CDR3 in DNA: TGCAGTGCTACCTCCACAGATACGCAGTATTTT.

This chain links TRBV25-1 with TRBJ1-6, with 7 positions matching TRBD1. This CDR3 spans 15 amino acids. J lost 7 bases, V lost 4 bases, and 7 bases had no gene match. CDR1 MGHDK and CDR2 SYGVNS come from the germline V gene. The CDR3 bases are TGTGCCAGCAGTGGGGCGACAGGGAAGAATTCACCCCTCCACTTT. As protein: CASSGATGKNSPLHF. The variable domain in full, completed from reference TRBV25-1 and TRBJ1-6, reads EADIYQTPRYLVIGTGKKITLECSQTMGHDKMYWYQQDPGMELHLIHYSYGVNSTEKGDLSSESTVSRIRTEHFPLTLESARPSHTSQYLCASSGATGKNSPLHFGNGTRLTVT.

The rearrangement joins TRBV6-5 to TRBJ2-1; tentatively, D is TRBD2 (6 bases). The germline gives CDR1 MNHEY, CDR2 SVGAGI. Trimming cost V 2 bases and J 10 bases, with 15 bases left between them. CDR3 length: 14 residues. The CDR3: CASSYGTPTREQFF. The DNA of the CDR3 is TGTGCCAGCAGTTACGGGACTCCCACAAGGGAGCAGTTCTTC.

This chain joins TRBV27 and TRBJ1-3; 11 bases align to TRBD1. Germline CDR1 MNHEY, CDR2 SMNVEV (reference sequence). V lost 7 bases to trimming and J lost 2 bases; unmatched junction nucleotides: 4. The CDR3 length is 15 residues. The CDR3 sequence is CASKRGQGAGNTIYF. CDR3 coding DNA: TGTGCCAGCAAGAGGGGACAGGGGGCTGGAAACACCATATATTTT.

J is TRBJ2-1 and V is TRBV3-1 (or the pseudogene TRBV3-2); 7 bases fit TRBD2. The CDR3 runs to 17 residues. Germline V gives CDR1 LGHDT, CDR2 YNNKEL (reference sequence). V trimming: 4 bases; J trimming: 9 bases; junction bases outside the gene matches: 18. For the CDR3, the DNA is TGTGCCAGCAGCCTCAATGGCGGGGGAGGCCCCGGGGGTGAGCAGTTCTTC. This sequence encodes CASSLNGGGGPGGEQFF.

The chain uses TRBV27 and TRBJ1-1; D unclear. Germline V lookup: CDR1 MNHEY, CDR2 SMNVEV (reference sequence). The V end lost 2 bases, the J end lost 1 base, and 8 bases lay between the germline ends. The CDR3 has 14 residues. The DNA of the CDR3 is TGTGCCAGCAGTTTACAACGGGGGAACACTGAAGCTTTCTTT. Amino acid sequence: CASSLQRGNTEAFF.

This rearrangement joins TRBV10-3 to TRBJ1-5; the D gene is possibly TRBD1 (6 bases). V lost 3 bases, J lost 7 bases, and 19 bases lay in between. The CDR3 sequence is 16 residues long. Looked up from germline, CDR1 is ENHRY and CDR2 is SYGVKD. CDR3 residues: CAISDPGQGLGQPQHF. The CDR3 DNA reads as TGTGCCATCAGTGACCCGGGGCAGGGGCTCGGGCAGCCCCAGCATTTT.

Only one count was recorded for this clone. The chain couples TRBV6-5 to TRBJ2-1; D gene ambiguous. V was cut by 6 bases and J by 16 bases, with 19 bases left in between. Germline values: CDR1 MNHEY, CDR2 SVGAGI. The CDR3 sequence is 12 residues long. The CDR3 coding sequence is TGTGCCAGCAGATCCCTTGCACGCGAGGAATTCTTC. Translating gives CASRSLAREEFF.

This clone was counted a few times. The rearrangement links TRBV3-1 (or the pseudogene TRBV3-2) to TRBJ2-5; 9 bases fit TRBD1. The CDR3 covers 16 residues. Per germline, CDR1 LGHDT and CDR2 YNNKEL (reference sequence). J gave up 4 bases and V 5 bases, and 11 bases lay outside the gene matches. CDR3 loop: CASSTPPVTGGETQYF. The CDR3 DNA is TGTGCCAGCAGCACACCGCCCGTGACAGGGGGAGAGACCCAGTACTTC.

Only one count was recorded for this clone. The rearrangement links TRBV27 to TRBJ2-7; 9 nucleotides agree with TRBD1. The germline CDR1 and CDR2 sequences are MNHEY and SMNVEV (reference sequence). This CDR3 region has 14 residues. V lost 3 bases, J lost 3 bases, and 3 bases stayed unmatched. The CDR3 nucleotides read TGTGCCAGCAGTTTCACGGACAGGGGCTACGAGCAGTACTTC. This gives the protein CASSFTDRGYEQYF.

The chain employs TRBV20-1 and TRBJ2-7; D not resolved. CDR1 DFQATT and CDR2 SNEGSKA come from the germline V gene (reference sequence). V was cut by 5 bases and J by 5 bases, with 7 bases left in between. The CDR3 is 10 amino acids. Here the CDR3 DNA reads TGCAGTGCTCACTTAGACGAGCAGTACTTC. The encoded protein is CSAHLDEQYF.

This sequence joins TRBV28 and TRBJ1-3; D gene uncertain. This CDR3 is 14 amino acids long. The ends were cut back, 3 bases at V and 1 base at J, with 7 bases in the middle. CDR1 is MDHEN, CDR2 SYDVKM, per germline. The DNA for the CDR3 is TGTGCCAGCAGTTTCGGGATTTCTGGAAACACCATATATTTT. Translating it yields CASSFGISGNTIYF.

This chain joins TRBV13 and TRBJ1-2, with D possibly matching TRBD1 (6 bases). V was trimmed by 6 bases and J by 6 bases, leaving 14 bases between them. The CDR3 sequence is 13 residues long. The germline V gene has CDR1 PRHDT and CDR2 FYEKMQ (reference sequence). The CDR3 DNA is TGTGCCAGCAGAGAAACAGGGTCGGATGGCTACACCTTC. This gives the protein CASRETGSDGYTF. The variable domain in full, completed from reference TRBV13 and TRBJ1-2, reads AAGVIQSPRHLIKEKRETATLKCYPIPRHDTVYWYQQGPGQDPQFLISFYEKMQSDKGSIPDRFSAQQFSDYHSELNMSSLELGDSALYFCASRETGSDGYTFGSGTRLTVV.

This chain uses TRBV9 with TRBJ1-1, with TRBD1 matching 8 bases. CDR1 is SGDLS and CDR2 is YYNGEE in the germline V gene. V shed 2 bases and J 1 base; nucleotides not matched to a gene: 4. The CDR3 is 15 amino acids. The CDR3 bases are TGTGCCAGCAGCGTCCTCGGGACAGGGAACACTGAAGCTTTCTTT. It codes for CASSVLGTGNTEAFF.

The rearrangement uses TRBV5-1 and TRBJ2-1, with D perhaps TRBD2 (6 bases). Germline CDR1 SGHRS, CDR2 YFSETQ. Trimming stripped 0 bases from V and 5 bases from J, with 9 bases between. This CDR3 is built from 14 residues. As DNA, the CDR3 is TGCGCCAGCAGCTTGGCACGGGAGCACAATGAGCAGTTCTTC. It translates to CASSLAREHNEQFF.

The V call is TRBV7-2, the J call TRBJ2-7, with TRBD2 matching over 11 bases. V lost 5 bases and J lost 6; bases outside the gene matches: 6. The CDR3 length is 14 residues. Germline loops: CDR1 SGHTA, CDR2 FQGNSA. For the CDR3, the DNA is TGTGCCAGCAGCCCTACTAGCGGGAGAGGCGAGCAGTACTTC. Translated, it gives CASSPTSGRGEQYF.

V usage is TRBV10-3 and J usage is TRBJ1-5; tentative D call: TRBD1 (5 bases). Germline CDR1 and CDR2: ENHRY and SYGVKD. V was clipped by 2 bases and J by 7 bases, with 6 bases between them. The CDR3 is made up of 12 amino acids. The CDR3 DNA reads as TGTGCCATCAGTGAGGACAGCCAGCCCCAGCATTTT. Protein sequence: CAISEDSQPQHF.

The chain recombines TRBV3-1 (or the pseudogene TRBV3-2) with TRBJ1-2; 9 bases align to TRBD1. This CDR3 contains 13 residues. Germline lookup yields CDR1 LGHDT and CDR2 YNNKEL (reference sequence). J lost 7 bases, V lost 0 bases, and 0 bases had no gene match. The CDR3 DNA sequence: TGTGCCAGCAGCCAAGAGACAGGGGGTGGCTACACCTTC. Amino acid sequence: CASSQETGGGYTF.

This CDR3 is CASSTYRSATTGELFF. CDR3 DNA sequence: TGCGCCAGCAGCACCTACAGGTCCGCCACCACCGGGGAGCTGTTTTTT. This sequence joins TRBV5-1 and TRBJ2-2; D might be TRBD1 (5 bases). This CDR3 comprises 16 residues. Trimming pared 4 bases from V and 4 bases from J, leaving 17 bases between. Germline V gene data show CDR1 as SGHRS and CDR2 as YFSETQ.

The CDR3: CASSSPAVNTEAFF. CDR3 nucleotides: TGTGCCAGCAGTTCCCCCGCAGTGAACACTGAAGCTTTCTTT. The V call is TRBV28, the J call TRBJ1-1; D unresolved. Trimming shortened V by 4 bases and J by 0 bases, and 9 bases separated the two germline ends. This CDR3 is 14 amino acids long. Germline CDR1 MDHEN, CDR2 SYDVKM.

The V gene is TRBV24-1, the J gene TRBJ2-1, with a possible D match to TRBD1 (5 bases). Trimming left V 3 bases short and J 16 bases short, with 12 bases between. Germline loops: CDR1 KGHDR, CDR2 SFDVKD. This CDR3 is built from 11 residues. Written as DNA, the CDR3 is TGTGCCACCAGTGATCAGGGTGTAACCTTCTTC. It codes for CATSDQGVTFF.

This clone has just a few counts. The rearrangement joins TRBV28 to TRBJ1-2; 12 bases agree with TRBD1. Germline V gene sequence: CDR1 MDHEN, CDR2 SYDVKM. The CDR3 is made up of 17 amino acids. V shed 6 bases and J 4 bases; nucleotides not matched to a gene: 12. This CDR3 reads CASSPRDRGRQLYGYTF. The CDR3 nucleotides read TGTGCCAGCAGCCCCCGGGACAGGGGGCGTCAACTCTATGGCTACACCTTC.